Given below is one T cell receptor (beta chain) in context. Germline V gives CDR1 MNHEY, CDR2 SVGEGT. Trimming stripped 5 bases from V and 7 bases from J, with 11 bases between. The CDR3 is 13 amino acids. The sample comes from a study of blood T cell repertoires in COVID-19. Looking at the study overall: Donors in the United States, Italy and Spain gave samples during acute or convalescent COVID-19. T cells, B-cell-depleted T cells, or PBMCs supplied cDNA or gDNA.

Clones were read by immunoSEQ multiplex PCR, and TCRdb kept only the in-frame ones, dropping some. The sample contains over 250,000 clones, 80% to 90% of which appear only once. This chain links TRBV6-2 or TRBV6-3 with TRBJ2-2, with D perhaps matching TRBD2 (5 bases). The sequence was collected from a woman in her forties or fifties who had recovered from COVID-19. The specimen was peripheral blood. The CDR3 sequence is CASSRGFGGELFF. Written as DNA, the CDR3 is TGTGCCAGCAGTAGAGGGTTTGGCGGGGAGCTGTTTTTT.